Sequencing of this T cell receptor (beta chain) was carried out in a study of blood T cell repertoires in COVID-19. The germline V gene encodes CDR1 SGHVS and CDR2 FNYEAQ. V was pared by 1 base and J by 1 base, with 17 bases between. This CDR3 comprises 18 residues. This clone was recorded only once. Repertoires were generated with immunoSEQ multiplex PCR, while TCRdb's copy carries only in-frame clones and drops some. Among approximately 200,000 clones listed, more than 85% were seen once. This TCR came from a man aged 70-80 years with active or convalescent COVID-19. The chain carries TRBV7-6 and TRBJ2-1; perhaps TRBD2 as D (5 bases). Sequenced sample: peripheral blood. In DNA, the CDR3 is TGTGCCAGCAGCTTAGGCCACCTAACTCGGGATTCCTACAATGAGCAGTTCTTC. Its protein product is CASSLGHLTRDSYNEQFF. Full variable domain (outside the CDR3, taken from reference TRBV7-6 and TRBJ2-1): GAGVSQSPRYKVTKRGQDVALRCDPISGHVSLYWYRQALGQGPEFLTYFNYEAQQDKSGLPNDRFSAERPEGSISTLTIQRTEQRDSAMYRCASSLGHLTRDSYNEQFFGPGTRLTVL.